Listed below are T cell receptor beta chains from one sample, sequenced in a study of T cell changes during pregnancy in multiple sclerosis. The protocol was immunoSEQ multiplex PCR, while the TCRdb copy is restricted to in-frame clones and leaves out a portion. The profile shows about 97,000 clones, roughly nine tenths of them singletons. The sample in question was peripheral blood, obtained in the second trimester of pregnancy. The origin of the receptors is a female donor in good health, enrolled as a control in a pregnancy study. The CDR3 runs from the conserved cysteine through the conserved F or W. A D gene is named only where the DNA matches it firmly. Part of the rows lack a size; the others show once, few, many or a class for expanded clones.

D: TRBD2
V: TRBV9
size: NA
J: TRBJ2-7
CDR3: CASSGTSGIYEQYF
DNA: TGTGCCAGCAGCGGGACTAGCGGAATCTACGAGCAGTACTTC

D: TRBD1
V: TRBV27
size: NA
J: TRBJ1-4
CDR3: CASGFAGGNEKLFF
DNA: TGTGCCAGCGGGTTTGCAGGGGGAAATGAAAAACTGTTTTTT

D: NA
V: TRBV7-2
size: NA
J: TRBJ1-5
CDR3: CASSLVGVSNQPQHF
DNA: TGTGCCAGCAGCTTAGTCGGGGTTAGCAATCAGCCCCAGCATTTT

D: NA
V: TRBV6-1
size: NA
J: TRBJ1-2
CDR3: CASTPGGGGYGYTF
DNA: TGTGCCAGCACCCCCGGCGGGGGGGGGTATGGCTACACCTTC

D: NA
V: TRBV27
size: once
J: TRBJ1-2
CDR3: CASTETGSKGYTF
DNA: TGTGCCAGCACCGAAACAGGGTCTAAAGGCTACACCTTC

D: NA
V: TRBV9
size: NA
J: TRBJ2-1
CDR3: CASSSTYSSYNEQFF
DNA: TGTGCCAGCAGCTCCACTTATAGCTCCTACAATGAGCAGTTCTTC

D: NA
V: TRBV27
size: NA
J: TRBJ2-1
CDR3: CASSSLGVFHNEQFF
DNA: TGTGCCAGCAGTTCCTTGGGCGTCTTTCACAATGAGCAGTTCTTC

D: TRBD1
V: TRBV5-4
size: NA
J: TRBJ2-5
CDR3: CASSLAGQGSETQYF
DNA: TGTGCCAGCAGCTTGGCGGGACAGGGGTCAGAGACCCAGTACTTC

D: TRBD1
V: TRBV7-9
size: NA
J: TRBJ1-1
CDR3: CASSLNFGTGEAFF
DNA: TGTGCCAGCAGCTTAAATTTCGGGACAGGTGAAGCTTTCTTT

D: TRBD2
V: TRBV5-1
size: once
J: TRBJ2-1
CDR3: CASSPGVSGGYNEQFF
DNA: TGCGCCAGCAGCCCCGGGGTTAGCGGGGGGTACAATGAGCAGTTCTTC

D: TRBD1
V: TRBV25-1
size: NA
J: TRBJ1-1
CDR3: CASSDRGSEAFF
DNA: TGTGCCAGCAGTGACAGGGGGTCTGAAGCTTTCTTT

D: NA
V: TRBV4-1
size: once
J: TRBJ2-5
CDR3: CASSQAGVGTQYF
DNA: TGCGCCAGCAGCCAAGCAGGGGTAGGGACCCAGTACTTC

D: TRBD2
V: TRBV14
size: NA
J: TRBJ2-3
CDR3: CASSQLAGLDTQYF
DNA: TGTGCCAGCAGCCAACTAGCGGGGCTCGATACGCAGTATTTT

D: TRBD1
V: TRBV5-1
size: NA
J: TRBJ2-5
CDR3: CASRIRTGRETQYF
DNA: TGCGCCAGCAGGATAAGGACAGGGCGGGAGACCCAGTACTTC

D: NA
V: TRBV25-1
size: NA
J: TRBJ2-3
CDR3: CASRIPQVFHRTDTQYF
DNA: TGTGCCAGCAGGATCCCACAGGTCTTCCATCGCACAGATACGCAGTATTTT